The 18 T cell receptor beta chains in this list originate from one sample, sequenced in a study of cytomegalovirus exposure and HLA in healthy donors (dated by TCRdb to the late 2010s). The library relied on the immunoSEQ multiplex PCR assay. Held by TCRdb, this immuneACCESS table contains in-frame sequences only and omits some clones. Under half of the omission traces to an unresolved V gene where checked; the cause of the rest is unknown. The sample records roughly 150,000 clones, 85% of which are singletons. About 2.1% of the sample comes from the top ten. Material: PBMCs. The source of these receptors is a man aged 30 to 39 in good health and CMV-seropositive.

This clone appeared a single time. The chain joins TRBV4-1 to TRBJ1-2; possibly TRBD1 for D (6 bases). V was shortened by 1 base and J by 4 bases, with 10 bases between the two germline ends. The CDR3 is 14 residues long. Germline V CDR1 and CDR2: MGHRA, YSYEKL. In DNA, the CDR3 is TGCGCCAGCAGCCAAGCCGGACAGACCTATGGCTACACCTTC. Residues: CASSQAGQTYGYTF.

This CDR3 is CASSSGGNEQYF. As DNA, the CDR3 is TGTGCCAGCAGTTCGGGGGGCAACGAGCAGTACTTC. The genes are TRBV7-9 and TRBJ2-7; D is possibly TRBD2 (7 bases). The CDR3 loop spans 12 amino acids. The germline V gene has CDR1 SEHNR and CDR2 FQNEAQ (reference sequence). V was shortened by 6 bases and J by 5 bases, with 11 bases between the two germline ends.

The chain is built from TRBV27 and TRBJ2-2; D remains ambiguous. The length of the CDR3 is 12 residues. Germline V gene sequence: CDR1 MNHEY, CDR2 SMNVEV (reference sequence). Deletions cut 10 bases from V and 7 bases from J, with 13 bases between. The CDR3 protein is CATRQPVGELFF. The CDR3 coding sequence is TGTGCCACGCGACAACCTGTCGGGGAGCTGTTTTTT.

This sequence joins TRBV27 and TRBJ2-1, with D unclear. The germline V gene encodes CDR1 MNHEY and CDR2 SMNVEV (reference sequence). The CDR3 runs to 12 residues. V was pared by 3 bases and J by 9 bases, with 9 bases between. The CDR3 here is CASSFGIAEQFF. The CDR3 DNA follows: TGTGCCAGCAGTTTCGGAATAGCTGAGCAGTTCTTC.

The gene calls are TRBV9 and TRBJ2-3, with TRBD2 identical over 8 bases. The CDR3 loop spans 17 amino acids. J lost 6 bases, V lost 3 bases, and 15 bases had no gene match. CDR1 is SGDLS, CDR2 YYNGEE, per germline. This CDR3 reads CASSGSVAGHLLDTQYF. The CDR3 DNA is TGTGCCAGCAGCGGAAGTGTAGCGGGACACCTTCTGGATACGCAGTATTTT.

This chain connects TRBV2 to TRBJ2-3; TRBD2 aligns across 9 bases. Trimming cost V 4 bases and J 6 bases; bases outside gene matches: 8. CDR1 is SNHLY and CDR2 is FYNNEI in the germline V gene. The CDR3 sequence is 15 residues long. CDR3 loop: CASSVAGARADTQYF. The CDR3 DNA reads as TGTGCCAGCAGTGTAGCGGGGGCCCGCGCGGATACGCAGTATTTT.

This chain joins TRBV6-5 and TRBJ2-7; D possibly corresponds to TRBD1 (6 bases). Trimming removed 4 bases at V and 2 bases at J, with 15 bases between. CDR3 length: 15 amino acids. Germline-derived CDR1 and CDR2 are MNHEY and SVGAGI. The CDR3 spells CASSFGQGFTYEQYF. The CDR3 region has the DNA TGTGCCAGCAGTTTTGGGCAGGGGTTTACCTACGAGCAGTACTTC.

This clone was seen a few times. The V call is TRBV5-3, the J call TRBJ1-5; 8 bases fit TRBD1. Being an ORF, TRBV5-3 has a function that is uncertain. J lost 4 bases, V lost 3 bases, and 12 bases had no gene match. The CDR3 runs to 17 residues. The CDR3 bases are TGTGCCAGAAGCTCCCGGGCCAGGGACAGGACTAATCAGCCCCAGCATTTT. It is translated as CARSSRARDRTNQPQHF.

This chain connects TRBV13 to TRBJ1-2, with D maybe TRBD1 (6 bases). The CDR3 consists of 16 residues. Germline values: CDR1 PRHDT, CDR2 FYEKMQ (reference sequence). Trimming removed 2 bases at V and 1 base at J, with 14 bases between. DNA of the CDR3: TGTGCCAGCAGCTTACAGGGGATTCCAGTTAACTATGGCTACACCTTC. Protein sequence: CASSLQGIPVNYGYTF. The whole variable domain, remainder taken from reference TRBV13 and TRBJ1-2, is AAGVIQSPRHLIKEKRETATLKCYPIPRHDTVYWYQQGPGQDPQFLISFYEKMQSDKGSIPDRFSAQQFSDYHSELNMSSLELGDSALYFCASSLQGIPVNYGYTFGSGTRLTVV.

The gene calls are TRBV19 and TRBJ1-5, with D maybe TRBD1 (6 bases). This CDR3 spans 13 amino acids. The germline gives CDR1 LNHDA, CDR2 SQIVND (reference sequence). Between the trimmed V and J ends, which lost 8 bases and 4 bases, there was a span of 12 bases. CDR3 region: CASSTGLNQPQHF. CDR3 sequence (DNA): TGTGCCAGTTCAACAGGGCTTAATCAGCCCCAGCATTTT.

The chain employs TRBV5-6 and TRBJ2-3, with 7 bases that match TRBD1. V dropped 4 bases and J dropped 0; count of bases not matched to a gene: 5. The CDR3 length is 15 residues. In germline, CDR1 is SGHDT, CDR2 YYEEEE. CDR3 amino acids: CASSQGQISTDTQYF. Here the CDR3 DNA reads TGTGCCAGCAGCCAGGGACAGATTAGCACAGATACGCAGTATTTT.

The V gene is TRBV4-3, the J gene TRBJ1-1; D perhaps matches TRBD1 (5 bases). There are 16 residues in the CDR3. The germline V gene has CDR1 LGHNA and CDR2 YSLEER. V was cut by 0 bases and J by 3 bases, with 14 bases left in between. The CDR3 DNA sequence: TGCGCCAGCAGCCAAGAAGGAGGGGCGCGGGACACTGAAGCTTTCTTT. It translates to CASSQEGGARDTEAFF.

CDR3 nucleotides: TGCAGCGTTCCCCGCGGGTATGGCTACACCTTC. Translating it yields CSVPRGYGYTF. The chain has TRBV29-1 and TRBJ1-2; D unclear. The V gene lost 5 bases and the J gene lost 5 bases, with 9 bases spanning the gap. Germline V gene data show CDR1 as SQVTM and CDR2 as ANQGSEA. This CDR3 spans 11 amino acids.

The chain is built from TRBV4-3 and TRBJ1-6; 9 bases are a match to TRBD1. After removal of 3 bases from V and 10 bases from J, the junction contained 13 bases not matched to a gene. The CDR3 length is 17 residues. CDR1 LGHNA and CDR2 YSLEER come from the germline V gene. This CDR3 is CASSQQQGAEFGSPLHF. The CDR3 bases are TGCGCCAGCAGCCAGCAACAGGGGGCGGAATTTGGCTCACCCCTCCACTTT.

The chain joins TRBV5-1 to TRBJ2-5; 11 positions agree with TRBD2. The CDR3 consists of 15 residues. CDR1 and CDR2 (germline): SGHRS, YFSETQ. V shed 4 bases and J 2 bases; nucleotides not matched to a gene: 4. The CDR3 here is CASSEGTSGQETQYF. CDR3 bases: TGCGCCAGCAGCGAGGGGACTAGCGGTCAAGAGACCCAGTACTTC.

The chain couples TRBV4-1 to TRBJ1-1, with 7 nucleotides matching TRBD1. The CDR3 length is 15 residues. J lost 2 bases, V lost 2 bases, and 5 bases had no gene match. The germline V gene has CDR1 MGHRA and CDR2 YSYEKL. CDR3 amino acids: CASSQLAGGNTEAFF. The CDR3 DNA sequence: TGCGCCAGCAGCCAATTGGCAGGGGGTAACACTGAAGCTTTCTTT.

The table lists this clone with a count of one. This chain uses TRBV7-8 with TRBJ2-6; TRBD2 aligns across 10 bases. The V segment lost 3 bases and the J segment 0 bases; nucleotides outside the gene matches: 5. The germline V gene encodes CDR1 SGHVS and CDR2 FQNEAQ. The CDR3 is 18 amino acids. For the CDR3, the DNA is TGTGCCAGCAGCTTCATAGCGGGGGGTGACTCTGGGGCCAACGTCCTGACTTTC. Translation: CASSFIAGGDSGANVLTF.

In regard to this clone: The sample holds other DNA sequences that translate to the same CDR3. The J gene is TRBJ2-5, the V gene TRBV18; D gene ambiguous. This CDR3 region has 13 residues. V lost 2 bases, J lost 5 bases, and 9 bases lay in between. Germline loops: CDR1 KGHSH, CDR2 LQKENI. This CDR3 is CASSPGGSETQYF. In DNA form, the CDR3 reads TGTGCCAGCTCACCAGGCGGCAGCGAGACCCAGTACTTC.